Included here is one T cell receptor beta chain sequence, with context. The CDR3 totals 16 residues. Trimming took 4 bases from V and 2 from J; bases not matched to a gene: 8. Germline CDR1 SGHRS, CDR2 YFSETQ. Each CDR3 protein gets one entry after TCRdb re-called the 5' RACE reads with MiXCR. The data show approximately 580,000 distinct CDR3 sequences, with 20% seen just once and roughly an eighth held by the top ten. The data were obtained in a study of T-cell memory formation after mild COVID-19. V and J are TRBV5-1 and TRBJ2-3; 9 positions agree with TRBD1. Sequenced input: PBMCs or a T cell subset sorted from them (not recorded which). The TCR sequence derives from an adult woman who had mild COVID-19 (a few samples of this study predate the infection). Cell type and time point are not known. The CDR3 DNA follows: TGCGCCAGCAGCCCTTCTGGACAGGGGCTCACAGATACGCAGTATTTT. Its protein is CASSPSGQGLTDTQYF. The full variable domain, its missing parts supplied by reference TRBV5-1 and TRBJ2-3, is KAGVTQTPRYLIKTRGQQVTLSCSPISGHRSVSWYQQTPGQGLQFLFEYFSETQRNKGNFPGRFSGRQFSNSRSEMNVSTLELGDSALYLCASSPSGQGLTDTQYFGPGTRLTVL.